The 19 T cell receptor beta chains listed next were all sequenced from one sample in a study of blood T cell repertoires in COVID-19. Method: immunoSEQ multiplex PCR; TCRdb's copy keeps in-frame clones and lacks some. Altogether fewer than 250,000 clones are present, 70% to 90% being singletons, with the ten largest covering around 0.89%. The sample comprised peripheral blood. These TCRs come from a man in his forties with acute or convalescent COVID-19.

This chain connects TRBV6-1 to TRBJ1-6; D is unclear. Germline loops: CDR1 MNHNS, CDR2 SASEGT. The CDR3 loop spans 16 amino acids. Trimming pared 1 base from V and 5 bases from J, leaving 12 bases between. In nucleotides, the CDR3 is TGTGCCAGCAGTGAAGTAGGAGGGTTTAATAATTCACCCCTCCACTTT. Protein product: CASSEVGGFNNSPLHF.

The chain couples TRBV19 to TRBJ1-4; 10 bases map to TRBD1. Germline V lookup: CDR1 LNHDA, CDR2 SQIVND (reference sequence). Trimming at V came to 5 bases and at J to 8 bases, leaving 5 bases not matched to a gene. CDR3 length equals 14 residues. The CDR3 is CASSPQDRGEKLFF. The CDR3 coding sequence is TGTGCCAGTAGTCCCCAGGACAGGGGGGAAAAACTGTTTTTT.

This clone appeared once. The V call is TRBV6-5, the J call TRBJ1-6; no reliable D call. In germline, CDR1 is MNHEY, CDR2 SVGAGI. Between the trimmed V and J ends, which lost 6 bases and 5 bases, there was a span of 11 bases. CDR3 length equals 14 residues. The CDR3 sequence is CASSEAGNNSPLHF. CDR3 nucleotide sequence: TGTGCCAGCAGCGAGGCGGGGAATAATTCACCCCTCCACTTT.

The rearrangement uses TRBV19 and TRBJ2-2; no definite D call. Trimming shortened V by 3 bases and J by 6 bases, and 14 bases separated the two germline ends. CDR1 LNHDA and CDR2 SQIVND come from the germline V gene (reference sequence). CDR3 size: 15 residues. DNA for the CDR3: TGTGCCAGTAGTATGATGGTCGAAACGGCCGGGGAGCTGTTTTTT. Translation gives CASSMMVETAGELFF.

As regards this clone: The same CDR3 can be traced to other DNA sequences in this sample. The chain has TRBV29-1 and TRBJ2-3; 9 positions agree with TRBD2. Germline CDR1 SQVTM, CDR2 ANQGSEA. Trimming at V came to 3 bases and at J to 3 bases, leaving 1 base not matched to a gene. This CDR3 has 13 residues. The CDR3 DNA reads as TGCAGCGTTGAGCGGGGGGGAACAGATACGCAGTATTTT. Translated, it gives CSVERGGTDTQYF.

This clone was picked up one time. The chain carries TRBV25-1 and TRBJ1-1; 7 bases fit TRBD1. There are 12 residues in the CDR3. CDR1 and CDR2 from the germline V gene are MGHDK and SYGVNS. V gave up 7 bases and J gave up 4 bases; unmatched junction bases: 3. The CDR3 here is CASNQGGTEAFF. CDR3 sequence (DNA): TGTGCCAGCAACCAGGGGGGCACTGAAGCTTTCTTT.

The rearrangement links TRBV7-9 to TRBJ2-1; 7 bases align to TRBD2. The J segment lost 3 bases and the V segment lost 6 bases, leaving 11 bases of the junction unmatched. The CDR3 runs 16 residues. CDR1 is SEHNR and CDR2 is FQNEAQ in the germline V gene (reference sequence). The CDR3 is CASSAGRLADYNEQFF. The CDR3 DNA reads TGTGCCAGCAGTGCAGGTAGGCTAGCGGACTACAATGAGCAGTTCTTC.

This chain links TRBV5-6 with TRBJ1-5; D possibly corresponds to TRBD1 (5 bases). CDR1 SGHDT and CDR2 YYEEEE come from the germline V gene. This CDR3 has 15 residues. V shed 0 bases and J shed 1 base, with 8 bases lying between them. The CDR3 DNA follows: TGTGCCAGCAGCTTGGAGGGGTCGAGCAATCAGCCCCAGCATTTT. Its translation: CASSLEGSSNQPQHF.

The J gene is TRBJ1-1, the V gene TRBV5-6; 8 bases agree with TRBD1. The CDR3 has 14 residues. From germline, CDR1 is SGHDT and CDR2 YYEEEE. Trimming removed 5 bases from V and 10 bases from J; junction bases left unmatched: 13. The CDR3 loop reads CASSRTGGSLRAFF. The CDR3 bases are TGTGCCAGCAGTCGTACAGGGGGATCCTTGCGAGCTTTCTTT.

J is TRBJ2-5 and V is TRBV11-1; 12 bases line up with TRBD1. The germline CDR1 and CDR2 sequences are SGHAT and FQDESV (reference sequence). V dropped 8 bases and J dropped 4; count of bases not matched to a gene: 2. The CDR3 is 13 amino acids. CDR3 DNA: TGTGCCAGCGGGGACAGGGGGCGAGAGACCCAGTACTTC. This codes for CASGDRGRETQYF.

A word on this clone: Other DNA sequences within the sample encode an identical CDR3. V and J are TRBV30 and TRBJ1-1; D remains ambiguous. In germline, CDR1 is GTSNPN, CDR2 SVGIG (reference sequence). Trimming removed 2 bases at V and 10 bases at J, with 14 bases between. The CDR3 contains 12 residues. The DNA of the CDR3 is TGTGCCTGGAGTCCCCCCCGAGGTGGAGCTTTCTTT. Translating it yields CAWSPPRGGAFF.

The gene calls are TRBV10-3 and TRBJ2-5; 9 nucleotides agree with TRBD2. The CDR3 sequence is 18 residues long. J lost 2 bases, V lost 6 bases, and 16 bases had no gene match. Germline V gene lookup returns CDR1 ENHRY and CDR2 SYGVKD. The CDR3 loop is CAISIRGGAGVPQETQYF. The CDR3 DNA is TGTGCCATCAGCATCCGCGGGGGGGCAGGAGTACCTCAAGAGACCCAGTACTTC.

The chain is built from TRBV2 and TRBJ1-2, with a weak D call TRBD1 (6 bases). The V gene's germline CDR1 is SNHLY and CDR2 FYNNEI. The CDR3 has 13 amino acids. Trimming removed 6 bases at V and 2 bases at J, with 10 bases between. CDR3 bases: TGTGCCAGCAGGCAGGGGCAGAACTATGGCTACACCTTC. Amino acid sequence: CASRQGQNYGYTF.

The V and J genes are TRBV2 and TRBJ1-6, with 8 bases that match TRBD1. Losses at the gene ends were 7 bases for V and 5 bases for J; bases not matched to a gene: 4. CDR3 size: 14 residues. In germline, CDR1 is SNHLY, CDR2 FYNNEI. The CDR3 here is CASIRTGNNSPLHF. CDR3 coding DNA: TGTGCCAGCATACGGACAGGGAATAATTCACCCCTCCACTTT.

The V gene is TRBV5-4, the J gene TRBJ2-1, with 10 bases aligning to TRBD2. The CDR3 has 16 residues. Germline assignment: CDR1 SGHNT and CDR2 YYREEE (reference sequence). J gave up 0 bases and V 4 bases, and 4 bases lay outside the gene matches. The CDR3 nucleotides are TGTGCCAGCAGCCCTAGCGGGGGAGCCTCCTACAATGAGCAGTTCTTC. As protein: CASSPSGGASYNEQFF.

V usage is TRBV6-5 and J usage is TRBJ1-4; D uncertain. The V end was cut by 7 bases, the J end by 7 bases, with 16 bases between. Germline-derived CDR1 and CDR2 are MNHEY and SVGAGI. This CDR3 contains 14 residues. Here the CDR3 reads CASTPYSSIEKLFF. CDR3 nucleotides: TGTGCCAGCACCCCTTACAGTTCTATTGAAAAACTGTTTTTT.

This chain joins TRBV7-2 and TRBJ1-2, with TRBD1 as a possible D gene (5 bases). CDR3 length: 18 residues. Trimming pared 3 bases from V and 2 bases from J, leaving 22 bases between. The germline V gene encodes CDR1 SGHTA and CDR2 FQGNSA. CDR3 amino acids: CASSLVMISPGGNYGYTF. DNA for the CDR3: TGTGCCAGCAGCTTGGTCATGATCAGTCCGGGGGGGAACTATGGCTACACCTTC. Full variable domain (rest looked up from reference TRBV7-2 and TRBJ1-2): GAGVSQSPSNKVTEKGKDVELRCDPISGHTALYWYRQSLGQGLEFLIYFQGNSAPDKSGLPSDRFSAERTGGSVSTLTIQRTQQEDSAVYLCASSLVMISPGGNYGYTFGSGTRLTVV.

V usage is TRBV3-1 (or the pseudogene TRBV3-2) and J usage is TRBJ1-2; D gene ambiguous. Germline V gives CDR1 LGHDT, CDR2 YNNKEL (reference sequence). Trimming stripped 3 bases from V and 0 bases from J, with 11 bases between. The CDR3 covers 15 residues. In DNA, the CDR3 is TGTGCCAGCAGCCAGGGCTACAGTCCTAACTATGGCTACACCTTC. This translates into CASSQGYSPNYGYTF.

This sequence joins TRBV29-1 and TRBJ2-3; 8 nucleotides line up with TRBD2. CDR3 length equals 13 residues. Germline CDR1 is SQVTM and CDR2 is ANQGSEA. The J segment lost 10 bases and the V segment lost 7 bases, leaving 13 bases of the junction unmatched. The CDR3 sequence is CSAGAGGEVSQYF. The CDR3 DNA reads as TGCAGCGCAGGGGCGGGGGGTGAGGTGTCGCAGTATTTT.